Detailed here is one T cell receptor (beta chain). As processed by the authors: Reference gene primer amplification in the assay estimated nucleated cell counts. The protocol was immunoSEQ multiplex PCR, while the TCRdb copy is restricted to in-frame clones and leaves out a portion. V, J and clone size derive from that table, while D and trimming were established from the DNA sequence. The table lists fewer than 300,000 clones, under 90% of them singletons. Trimming removed 3 bases from V and 10 bases from J; junction bases left unmatched: 12. CDR3 size: 16 residues. CDR1 and CDR2 from the germline V gene are SGDLS and YYNGEE. This entry is derived from a study of blood T cell repertoires in COVID-19. Turning to the study itself: Sample material is recorded as cDNA or gDNA derived from T cells, B-cell-depleted T cells, or PBMCs.

This receptor was taken from a woman aged 55-70 years with active or convalescent COVID-19. What was sequenced was peripheral blood. The rearrangement joins TRBV9 to TRBJ1-6; 8 nucleotides line up with TRBD1. The CDR3 region is CASSASGQGEDSPLHF. DNA of the CDR3: TGTGCCAGCAGCGCCTCCGGACAGGGCGAAGACTCACCCCTCCACTTT.